A single sample gave rise to the 32 T cell receptor beta chains below, sequenced in a study of blood T cells in healthy people across ages. A J-beta primer mix and a sample-barcoded 5' primer were used in a second PCR of roughly 7 to 12 cycles. TCRdb re-called the 5' RACE reads with MiXCR, one entry per CDR3 protein. The sample carries fewer than 1,200,000 distinct CDR3 sequences, 25% recorded once. This sample was shared with a second study, whose subject was T cells of mothers and their children.

The material sequenced was blood. The receptors stem from a girl aged 2 to 9 in good health.

The V gene is TRBV11-3, the J gene TRBJ2-7, with unresolved D. The CDR3 sequence is 14 residues long. Germline V gene lookup returns CDR1 SGHNT and CDR2 YENEEA. V was pared by 7 bases and J by 7 bases, with 20 bases between. CDR3 region: CASNLIGRELEQYF. Written as DNA, the CDR3 is TGTGCCAGCAACCTTATAGGACGCGAGCTTGAGCAGTACTTC.

In this sample, this clonotype turned up a few times. V is TRBV7-9 and J is TRBJ2-7; D remains unclear. The CDR3 totals 14 residues. CDR1 is SEHNR and CDR2 is FQNEAQ in the germline V gene (reference sequence). The V end lost 2 bases, the J end lost 7 bases, and 15 bases lay between the germline ends. The CDR3 coding sequence is TGTGCCAGCAGCTTATTCCCCGATTCGAGGGAGCAGTACTTC. Translation gives CASSLFPDSREQYF.

This clonotype was counted between two and nine times. The rearrangement links TRBV5-1 to TRBJ2-7, with D tentatively TRBD1 or TRBD2 (5 bases each). Germline assignment: CDR1 SGHRS and CDR2 YFSETQ. V was shortened by 4 bases and J by 4 bases, with 12 bases between the two germline ends. The CDR3 is 13 residues long. This chain's CDR3 is CASSGDVGYEQYF. CDR3 bases: TGCGCCAGCAGCGGGGACGTCGGATACGAGCAGTACTTC.

This clonotype turned up a few times. The rearrangement joins TRBV5-6 to TRBJ1-6; D may be TRBD1 (5 bases). The CDR3 runs 15 residues. Germline CDR1 reads SGHDT; CDR2 reads YYEEEE. V lost 1 base and J lost 6, with 11 bases in between. This CDR3 reads CASSLRPGINSPLHF. The DNA of the CDR3 is TGTGCCAGCAGCTTGAGGCCAGGGATTAATTCACCCCTCCACTTT.

This clonotype was detected only a few times. The V and J genes are TRBV9 and TRBJ2-1; possible D gene TRBD1, 6 bases. Trimming shortened V by 0 bases and J by 7 bases, and 11 bases separated the two germline ends. CDR1 is SGDLS and CDR2 is YYNGEE in the germline V gene. The CDR3 sequence is 14 residues long. The CDR3 bases are TGTGCCAGCAGCGTAGGTAGCAGGGGTAATGAGCAGTTCTTC. Its translation: CASSVGSRGNEQFF.

V gene TRBV18 combines with J gene TRBJ2-1; 9 bases fit TRBD2. The CDR3 is 15 residues long. CDR1 KGHSH and CDR2 LQKENI come from the germline V gene. Trimming at V came to 5 bases and at J to 4 bases, leaving 6 bases not matched to a gene. The CDR3 reads CASSLAGDPYNEQFF. CDR3 sequence (DNA): TGTGCCAGCTCATTAGCGGGAGACCCATACAATGAGCAGTTCTTC.

This clonotype came up a few times. The chain uses TRBV25-1 and TRBJ2-1; D might be TRBD1 (6 bases). The CDR3 has 11 amino acids. V lost 8 bases and J lost 10, with 12 bases in between. Germline V CDR1 and CDR2: MGHDK, SYGVNS. The CDR3 loop reads CASLQGFEQFF. CDR3 nucleotide sequence: TGTGCCAGCCTACAGGGATTCGAGCAGTTCTTC.

The chain carries TRBV5-4 and TRBJ2-7; 9 nucleotides line up with TRBD1. CDR1 is SGHNT and CDR2 is YYREEE in the germline V gene (reference sequence). The ends lost 5 bases at V and 3 bases at J; junction bases unmatched: 3. This CDR3 comprises 13 residues. CDR3 bases: TGTGCCAGCAGTAGGGACAGGGACTACGAGCAGTACTTC. This encodes CASSRDRDYEQYF.

The rearrangement joins TRBV21-1 to TRBJ1-4; TRBD1, the table's D call, lacks a check against the DNA. TRBV21-1 counts as a pseudogene. This CDR3 comprises 19 residues. The CDR3 here is CASITGTGGFCRSNEKLFF. The CDR3 DNA reads TGTGCCAGCATAACCGGGACAGGGGGCTTTTGTCGGTCTAATGAAAAACTGTTTTTT.

The chain joins TRBV3-1 to TRBJ1-1, with D possibly TRBD1 on 6 matching bases. CDR1 and CDR2 from the germline V gene are LGHDT and YNNKEL (reference sequence). Trimming took off 0 bases at V and 4 bases at J, with 12 bases between the two ends. The CDR3 runs to 15 residues. CDR3 amino acids: CASSQDGGRSTEAFF. CDR3 DNA: TGTGCCAGCAGCCAAGATGGGGGGCGTAGCACTGAAGCTTTCTTT.

The genes are TRBV20-1 and TRBJ2-2, with D tentatively TRBD2 (6 bases). The CDR3 is 15 residues long. V was clipped by 3 bases and J by 10 bases, with 21 bases between them. Germline loops: CDR1 DFQATT, CDR2 SNEGSKA (reference sequence). Written as DNA, the CDR3 is TGCAGTGCTAGGCGCCTAGCGTTCGGAATGGAGGAGCTGTTTTTT. Translation gives CSARRLAFGMEELFF.

In its sample, this clonotype was seen a few times. The V gene is TRBV20-1, the J gene TRBJ2-5; the match to TRBD2 covers 8 bases. The end of the DNA aligns better with TRBJ2-7, so the J call may be wrong. Germline V gives CDR1 DFQATT, CDR2 SNEGSKA (reference sequence). This CDR3 is built from 15 residues. The CDR3 loop is CSARALWPGGPEQYF. CDR3 in DNA: TGCAGTGCTAGAGCGCTCTGGCCGGGGGGGCCCGAGCAGTACTTC.

The rearrangement joins TRBV3-1 to TRBJ2-5; 7 bases fit TRBD1. The germline V gene encodes CDR1 LGHDT and CDR2 YNNKEL (reference sequence). The V and J ends lost 4 bases and 3 bases, in that order; junction bases with no gene match: 8. The length of the CDR3 is 15 residues. This CDR3 is CASSPWGQWEETQYF. CDR3 nucleotides: TGTGCCAGCAGCCCATGGGGACAGTGGGAAGAGACCCAGTACTTC.

This clonotype was observed a few times. The chain uses TRBV6-6 and TRBJ2-5; D is perhaps TRBD2 (6 bases). Trimming stripped 0 bases from V and 5 bases from J, with 10 bases between. Looked up from germline, CDR1 is MNHNY and CDR2 is SVGAGI (reference sequence). The CDR3 contains 14 residues. CDR3 sequence reads: CASSYSNRGETQYF. The CDR3, as DNA: TGTGCCAGCAGTTACTCGAATCGGGGGGAGACCCAGTACTTC.

This clonotype came up a few times. The junction differs from germline at one of its ends, possibly a read error. The chain joins TRBV9 to TRBJ1-2; the D gene is possibly TRBD1 (5 bases). The CDR3 has 17 residues. Germline V gene lookup returns CDR1 SGDLS and CDR2 YYNGEE. Written as DNA, the CDR3 is TGTGCCAGCGGCGTGATGGGGGGGGTGTCCTGGGACTATGGCTACACCTTC. Encoded protein: CASGVMGGVSWDYGYTF.

V usage is TRBV7-2 and J usage is TRBJ2-7; D may be TRBD1 (5 bases). Deletions cut 8 bases from V and 1 base from J, with 24 bases between. There are 17 residues in the CDR3. The germline gives CDR1 SGHTA, CDR2 FQGNSA. CDR3 residues: CASSIGAVSVESYEQYF. The CDR3, as DNA: TGTGCCAGCTCAATTGGGGCGGTCTCGGTGGAGTCCTACGAGCAGTACTTC.

V gene TRBV7-8 combines with J gene TRBJ2-4; D remains unclear. Germline values: CDR1 SGHVS, CDR2 FQNEAQ. Trimming shortened V by 4 bases and J by 7 bases, and 8 bases separated the two germline ends. This CDR3 is 12 amino acids long. In DNA, the CDR3 is TGTGCCAGCAGCTCTCGTTTGAACATTCAGTACTTC. Amino acid sequence: CASSSRLNIQYF.

This clonotype was detected a few times. The V and J genes are TRBV7-2 and TRBJ2-3; 8 bases are a match to TRBD1. The ends lost 5 bases at V and 1 base at J; junction bases unmatched: 8. Germline assignment: CDR1 SGHTA and CDR2 FQGNSA. The CDR3 contains 16 residues. Written as DNA, the CDR3 is TGTGCCAGCAGCACCCGGACAGGGTGGCGCACAGATACGCAGTATTTT. Protein: CASSTRTGWRTDTQYF.

The chain couples TRBV5-1 to TRBJ2-5; no clear D. V was cut by 0 bases and J by 4 bases, with 7 bases left in between. The CDR3 totals 13 residues. The germline V gene encodes CDR1 SGHRS and CDR2 YFSETQ. The CDR3 DNA reads TGCGCCAGCAGCTTGGCCGGGTCAGAGACCCAGTACTTC. Translation gives CASSLAGSETQYF.

The rearrangement uses TRBV28 and TRBJ2-5; tentative D call: TRBD1 (5 bases). The closer fit of TRBJ2-1 to the DNA end suggests the J call may be wrong. The CDR3 extends over 14 amino acids. The germline V gene encodes CDR1 MDHEN and CDR2 SYDVKM. The CDR3 is CASSFSRAYNEQFF. The CDR3 region has the DNA TGTGCCAGCAGTTTTTCCAGGGCCTACAATGAGCAGTTCTTC.

Only a few counts were recorded for this clonotype. The chain carries TRBV4-3 and TRBJ1-2; D remains ambiguous. Germline V gene lookup returns CDR1 LGHNA and CDR2 YSLEER. V lost 0 bases and J 5 bases, leaving 7 bases between the germline ends. The CDR3 has 13 residues. The CDR3 region is CASSQDRLYGYTF. The CDR3 DNA follows: TGCGCCAGCAGCCAAGACAGGCTATATGGCTACACCTTC.

This clonotype came up a few times. The chain combines TRBV27 with TRBJ2-7; D tentatively reads TRBD1 or TRBD2 (5 bases each). CDR1 is MNHEY, CDR2 SMNVEV, per germline (reference sequence). V lost 2 bases, J lost 1 base, and 12 bases lay in between. The CDR3 is 15 residues long. In nucleotides, the CDR3 is TGTGCCAGCAGTTTAGGGACCGCTGGGTCCTACGAGCAGTACTTC. This gives the protein CASSLGTAGSYEQYF.

V is TRBV28 and J is TRBJ2-7, with D hard to call. The CDR3 length is 14 residues. CDR1 is MDHEN, CDR2 SYDVKM, per germline. Trimming stripped 5 bases from V and 2 bases from J, with 13 bases between. CDR3 nucleotides: TGTGCCAGCAGTCCTGGGTACGCCACCTACGAGCAGTACTTC. This gives the protein CASSPGYATYEQYF.

This clonotype was counted only a few times. The chain couples TRBV7-6 to TRBJ2-7; 8 nucleotides match TRBD1. CDR1 and CDR2 (germline): SGHVS, FNYEAQ. J lost 3 bases, V lost 1 base, and 8 bases had no gene match. The CDR3 length is 16 residues. CDR3 sequence reads: CASSLGDPGTGYEQYF. Here the CDR3 DNA reads TGTGCCAGCAGCTTAGGAGATCCCGGGACAGGCTACGAGCAGTACTTC. Full variable domain (outside the CDR3, taken from reference TRBV7-6 and TRBJ2-7): GAGVSQSPRYKVTKRGQDVALRCDPISGHVSLYWYRQALGQGPEFLTYFNYEAQQDKSGLPNDRFSAERPEGSISTLTIQRTEQRDSAMYRCASSLGDPGTGYEQYFGPGTRLTVT.

This clonotype was found a few times. The rearrangement uses TRBV11-2 and TRBJ2-3; TRBD2 agrees at 7 bases. This CDR3 is 16 amino acids long. Germline V gene sequence: CDR1 SGHAT, CDR2 FQNNGV. Losses at the gene ends were 0 bases for V and 2 bases for J; bases not matched to a gene: 5. CDR3 bases: TGTGCCAGCAGCTTAGAGCCGGGAGGAATCACAGATACGCAGTATTTT. Encoded protein: CASSLEPGGITDTQYF.

This clonotype was seen a handful of times. This chain links TRBV6-5 with TRBJ2-4; 7 bases are a match to TRBD1. This CDR3 has 18 residues. V trimming: 0 bases; J trimming: 3 bases; junction bases outside the gene matches: 11. Germline V gene sequence: CDR1 MNHEY, CDR2 SVGAGI. The CDR3 nucleotides read TGTGCCAGCAGTTACTCGAGAGGGGGCGCCGAGGGCAAAAACATTCAGTACTTC. The encoded protein is CASSYSRGGAEGKNIQYF.

The chain couples TRBV5-5 to TRBJ2-7; D is possibly TRBD2 (5 bases). Between the trimmed V and J ends, which lost 0 bases and 3 bases, there was a span of 10 bases. This CDR3 spans 14 amino acids. Germline V lookup: CDR1 SGHKS, CDR2 YYEKEE (reference sequence). Here the CDR3 reads CASSLGLLIYEQYV. CDR3 in DNA: TGTGCCAGCAGCTTGGGACTACTCATCTACGAGCAGTACGTC.

This chain connects TRBV6-5 to TRBJ2-2; 10 bases are shared with TRBD1. The V segment lost 6 bases and the J segment 7 bases; nucleotides outside the gene matches: 8. The CDR3 consists of 15 residues. CDR1 is MNHEY, CDR2 SVGAGI, per germline. CDR3 bases: TGTGCCAGCAGAGCGTGGGACAGGGGAGGCGGGGAGCTGTTTTTT. This encodes CASRAWDRGGGELFF.

This clonotype was recorded a few times. The chain recombines TRBV29-1 with TRBJ2-5; no firm D call. The CDR3 has 14 residues. The germline V gene encodes CDR1 SQVTM and CDR2 ANQGSEA. V was trimmed by 4 bases and J by 0 bases, leaving 12 bases between them. The CDR3 loop is CSVGPGGNQETQYF. The CDR3 coding sequence is TGCAGCGTTGGACCTGGCGGCAACCAAGAGACCCAGTACTTC.

The chain has TRBV20-1 and TRBJ2-1; D perhaps matches TRBD2 (5 bases). CDR3 length: 14 amino acids. Deletions cut 4 bases from V and 12 bases from J, with 22 bases between. Germline V CDR1 and CDR2: DFQATT, SNEGSKA (reference sequence). The CDR3 protein is CSANEGGSNERQFF. For the CDR3, the DNA is TGCAGTGCTAATGAAGGAGGCTCCAATGAGAGGCAGTTCTTC.

This clonotype was observed a handful of times. The chain uses TRBV19 and TRBJ1-2; no reliable D call. The CDR3 totals 12 residues. Germline V gene lookup returns CDR1 LNHDA and CDR2 SQIVND (reference sequence). Trimming removed 4 bases at V and 5 bases at J, with 8 bases between. This CDR3 reads CASSNAPYGYTF. The CDR3 DNA sequence: TGTGCCAGTAGTAACGCGCCGTATGGCTACACCTTC.

This clonotype was picked up a small number of times. The J gene is TRBJ2-1, the V gene TRBV29-1, with 12 nucleotides matching TRBD2. Germline V gene data show CDR1 as SQVTM and CDR2 as ANQGSEA. The CDR3 totals 14 residues. V trimming: 3 bases; J trimming: 6 bases; junction bases outside the gene matches: 3. CDR3 sequence (DNA): TGCAGCGTTGAGACTAGCGGGAGCTTCAATGAGCAGTTCTTC. Translation gives CSVETSGSFNEQFF.